These T cell receptor beta chains were read from a single sample in a study of T-cell memory formation after mild COVID-19. TCRdb fed the 5' RACE reads into MiXCR, producing one record per CDR3 protein. Here the sample spans just under 350,000 distinct CDR3 sequences, over 10% being singletons. Source material: PBMCs or a T cell subset sorted from them (not recorded which). These TCRs come from a man aged 18 to 35 who had mild COVID-19 (a few samples of this study predate the infection). Cell type and time point are not known. Each CDR3 is given with its conserved first and last residue. D genes are given only for firm matches. Part of the rows lack a size; the others show once, few, many or a class for expanded clones.

j_gene | len | abundance | v_gene | d_gene | CDR3nt | CDR3aa
TRBJ2-3 | 12 | . | TRBV6-1 | . | TGTGCCAGCAGTGAAGACAGGTGGACGCAGTATTTT | CASSEDRWTQYF
TRBJ1-2 | 14 | . | TRBV6-2/TRBV6-3 | . | TGTGCCAGCAGCTCCTACCCCCGCGACTATGGCTACACCTTC | CASSSYPRDYGYTF
TRBJ2-7 | 11 | few | TRBV6-5 | . | TGTGCCAGCAGGAGTGCCTACGAGCAGTACTTC | CASRSAYEQYF
TRBJ1-1 | 14 | few | TRBV6-2/TRBV6-3 | . | TGTGCCAGCAGTTATTACGGTTCCCGCACTGAAGCTTTCTTT | CASSYYGSRTEAFF
TRBJ1-2 | 12 | . | TRBV29-1 | . | TGCAGCGTAGAGGGCTTGGGCTATGGCTACACCTTC | CSVEGLGYGYTF
TRBJ1-3 | 16 | . | TRBV18 | . | TGTGCCAGCTCACAGCAGAGGACCTCGGGGATGGACACCATATATTTT | CASSQQRTSGMDTIYF
TRBJ1-1 | 15 | . | TRBV7-8 | . | TGTGCCAGCAGCTTAGGATGGGCCAGGGATGCTGAAGCTTTCTTT | CASSLGWARDAEAFF
TRBJ1-5 | 16 | . | TRBV28 | TRBD1 | TGTGCCAGCAGTACAGCAGGACAGGGGGACTATCAGCCCCAGCATTTT | CASSTAGQGDYQPQHF
TRBJ2-4 | 17 | . | TRBV5-1 | TRBD2 | TGCGCCAGCAGCCCCGGGACTAGCGGGGGGGCCAAAAACATTCAGTACTTC | CASSPGTSGGAKNIQYF
TRBJ2-3 | 17 | few | TRBV4-3 | . | TGCGCCAGCAGCCAAGATACAGGCAGGGAGGGCACAGATACGCAGTATTTT | CASSQDTGREGTDTQYF
TRBJ2-5 | 15 | . | TRBV28 | . | TGTGCCAGCAGCAATGGAGGGGGGCTTCAAGAGACCCAGTACTTC | CASSNGGGLQETQYF
TRBJ2-3 | 15 | few | TRBV4-2 | TRBD2 | TGTGCCAGCAGCCAGGCGGGACTAGTCACAGATACGCAGTATTTT | CASSQAGLVTDTQYF
TRBJ1-1 | 12 | . | TRBV5-6 | . | TGTGCCAGCAGCTTGGCTCAGGGCGAAGCTTTCTTT | CASSLAQGEAFF
TRBJ1-3 | 15 | few | TRBV9 | . | TGTGCCAGCAGCGTGGGGGGGAGCTCTGGAAACACCATATATTTT | CASSVGGSSGNTIYF
TRBJ1-2 | 14 | . | TRBV12-3/TRBV12-4 | TRBD1 | TGTGCCAGCAGTTTTAAGGGGGCTGGCTATGGCTACACCTTC | CASSFKGAGYGYTF
TRBJ1-2 | 15 | few | TRBV10-3 | . | TGTGCCATCAGAGCTGGAGCAGGGGACGACTATGGCTACACCTTC | CAIRAGAGDDYGYTF
TRBJ2-2 | 16 | many | TRBV12-3/TRBV12-4 | . | TGTGCCAGCACCCAAGGGTCGAGTGGGTCGGCCGGGGAGCTGTTTTTT | CASTQGSSGSAGELFF
TRBJ1-5 | 15 | many | TRBV7-2 | TRBD1 | TGTGCCAGCAGTCTTCGACAGGGGGAGGATCAGCCCCAGCATTTT | CASSLRQGEDQPQHF
TRBJ2-1 | 16 | . | TRBV6-5 | . | TGTGCCAGCAGTTACTCGCTCCACGCCTCCTACAATGAGCAGTTCTTC | CASSYSLHASYNEQFF
TRBJ2-1 | 15 | few | TRBV5-1 | . | TGCGCCAGTACCCAACTCGGCAGTTCCTACAATGAGCAGTTCTTC | CASTQLGSSYNEQFF
TRBJ1-6 | 15 | many | TRBV7-9 | . | TGTGCCAGCAGCTTCCGGGGTCCCTATAATTCACCCCTCCACTTT | CASSFRGPYNSPLHF
TRBJ2-3 | 14 | few | TRBV15 | . | TGTGCCACCAGCAGTCCTTTGGGGACAGATACGCAGTATTTT | CATSSPLGTDTQYF
TRBJ1-5 | 14 | few | TRBV6-2/TRBV6-3 | TRBD1 | TGTGCCAGCAGTTGGGGACAGGGAGGACAGCCCCAGCATTTT | CASSWGQGGQPQHF
TRBJ1-2 | 16 | few | TRBV4-1 | TRBD1 | TGCGCCAGCAGCCTGACTAGGGACAGGGGGCCTCGAGGCTACACCTTC | CASSLTRDRGPRGYTF
TRBJ1-2 | 12 | . | TRBV29-1 | TRBD1 | TGCAGCGACCGGACAGGGGACTATGGCTACACCTTC | CSDRTGDYGYTF
TRBJ2-2 | 15 | . | TRBV5-1 | . | TGCGCCAGCAGCGACTCCGGGGCCAGCCCCGGGGAGCTGTTTTTT | CASSDSGASPGELFF
TRBJ2-3 | 15 | . | TRBV7-2 | . | TGTGCCAGCACTGCCCCGACTAGTAGGACAGATACGCAGTATTTT | CASTAPTSRTDTQYF
TRBJ2-1 | 11 | many | TRBV6-5 | . | TGTGCCAGCAGTTACGGTAGGGAGCAGTTCTTC | CASSYGREQFF
TRBJ2-5 | 14 | few | TRBV9 | . | TGTGCCAGCAGCGTGTCTTTAGTTGGAGAGACCCAGTACTTC | CASSVSLVGETQYF
TRBJ2-3 | 15 | few | TRBV10-3 | TRBD1 | TGTGCCATCAGTGCAACGGACAGGGTCACAGATACGCAGTATTTT | CAISATDRVTDTQYF
TRBJ2-1 | 14 | . | TRBV5-1 | . | TGCGCCAGCAGCTACGGGACTCCTAAAGCGAGGGAGTTCTTC | CASSYGTPKAREFF
TRBJ2-7 | 14 | many | TRBV5-1 | TRBD2 | TGCGCCAGCAGCTTTCTAGCGGGAGGCTACGAGCAGTACTTC | CASSFLAGGYEQYF
TRBJ1-5 | 15 | . | TRBV2 | . | TGTGCCAGCAGGAAAGAGGAGGGGAGCAATCAGCCCCAGCATTTT | CASRKEEGSNQPQHF
TRBJ1-5 | 18 | . | TRBV9 | TRBD1 | TGTGCCAGCAGTCCGACAGGGGATGGATATGGGAGCAATCAGCCCCAGCATTTT | CASSPTGDGYGSNQPQHF
TRBJ1-2 | 14 | . | TRBV19 | TRBD1 | TGTGCCAGTAGAAGCAGGGGGTATAACTATGGCTACACCTTC | CASRSRGYNYGYTF
TRBJ2-3 | 13 | many | TRBV6-2/TRBV6-3 | . | TGTGCCAGCAGTTACTGGAGCACAGATACGCAGTATTTT | CASSYWSTDTQYF
TRBJ2-1 | 14 | . | TRBV20-1 | TRBD2 | TGCAGTGCTAGGGCTCGGGGGGGGTACAATGAGCAGTTCTTC | CSARARGGYNEQFF
TRBJ2-5 | 16 | . | TRBV19 | TRBD1 | TGTGCCAGTAGTGTTGGGGGACAGCCCGCCCACGAGACCCAGTACTTC | CASSVGGQPAHETQYF
TRBJ1-6 | 16 | . | TRBV2 | TRBD1 | TGTGCCAGCAGTGGTGGGGGACAGGGGCATAATTCACCCCTCCACTTT | CASSGGGQGHNSPLHF
TRBJ2-1 | 15 | few | TRBV7-9 | TRBD1 | TGTGCCAGCAGCCGATTAGGACAGGGTCTCTATGAGCAGTTCTTC | CASSRLGQGLYEQFF
TRBJ1-5 | 13 | few | TRBV5-6 | . | TGTGCCAGCAGCACCCAGGGAATGCAGCCCCAGCATTTT | CASSTQGMQPQHF
TRBJ2-5 | 17 | many | TRBV6-5 | TRBD1 | TGTGCCAGCGGCAACAGGGGGCCGTCTTTTTCCCAAGAGACCCAGTACTTC | CASGNRGPSFSQETQYF
TRBJ1-5 | 15 | many | TRBV18 | . | TGTGCCAGCTCAGGTTCGGGGGCTAGCAATCAGCCCCAGCATTTT | CASSGSGASNQPQHF
TRBJ2-3 | 12 | many | TRBV12-3/TRBV12-4 | TRBD2 | TGTGCCAGCAGTTTGTGGGGGGGTACGCAGTATTTT | CASSLWGGTQYF
TRBJ1-4 | 14 | . | TRBV6-5 | . | TGTGCCAGCAGTTACTCGTGGAGGGGTCAGAAACTGTTTTTT | CASSYSWRGQKLFF
TRBJ2-2 | 14 | . | TRBV12-3/TRBV12-4 | TRBD1 | TGTGCCAGCAGCCCGGGACAGAGTGGAGGGGAGCTGTTTTTT | CASSPGQSGGELFF
TRBJ2-1 | 16 | few | TRBV7-6 | . | TGTGCCAGCAGCTTACTAGGGGCGATGGGCCGCAATGAGCAGTTCTTC | CASSLLGAMGRNEQFF
TRBJ2-3 | 16 | . | TRBV9 | TRBD2 | TGTGCCAGCAGCGCCGGACTAGCGGCTAGCACAGATACGCAGTATTTT | CASSAGLAASTDTQYF
TRBJ1-1 | 13 | many | TRBV12-3/TRBV12-4 | . | TGTGCCAGCAGATCCGGGAATAACGCTGAAGCTTTCTTT | CASRSGNNAEAFF
TRBJ2-7 | 14 | many | TRBV10-1 | TRBD1 | TGCGCCAGCAGTGAGTCGGGACAGGGAGGCGAGCAGTACTTC | CASSESGQGGEQYF
TRBJ2-3 | 17 | few | TRBV12-3/TRBV12-4 | TRBD2 | TGTGCCAGCAGTTTATCGGGGGGGCCCTTTACCACAGATACGCAGTATTTT | CASSLSGGPFTTDTQYF
TRBJ2-3 | 14 | . | TRBV25-1 | . | TGTGCCAGCAGTGACCCGCAGGGGACAGATACGCAGTATTTT | CASSDPQGTDTQYF